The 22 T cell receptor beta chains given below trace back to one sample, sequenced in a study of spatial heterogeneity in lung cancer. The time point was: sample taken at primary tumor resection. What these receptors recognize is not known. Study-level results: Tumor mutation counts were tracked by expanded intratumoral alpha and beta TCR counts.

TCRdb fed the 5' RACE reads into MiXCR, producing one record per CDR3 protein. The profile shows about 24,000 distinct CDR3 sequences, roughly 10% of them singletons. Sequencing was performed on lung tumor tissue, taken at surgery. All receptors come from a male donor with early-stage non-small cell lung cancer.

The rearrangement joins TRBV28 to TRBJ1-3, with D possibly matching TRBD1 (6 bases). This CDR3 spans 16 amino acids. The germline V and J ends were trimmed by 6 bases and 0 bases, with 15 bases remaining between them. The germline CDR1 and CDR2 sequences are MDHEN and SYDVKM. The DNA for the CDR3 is TGTGCCAGCAGCCCCGACAGGACCTTCTCTGGAAACACCATATATTTT. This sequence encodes CASSPDRTFSGNTIYF.

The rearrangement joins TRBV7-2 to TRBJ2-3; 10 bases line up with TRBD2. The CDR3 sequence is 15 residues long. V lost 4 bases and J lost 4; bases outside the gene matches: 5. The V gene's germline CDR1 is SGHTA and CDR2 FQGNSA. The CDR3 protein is CASSYLAGEADTQYF. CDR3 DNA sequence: TGTGCCAGCAGCTACCTAGCGGGGGAAGCAGATACGCAGTATTTT.

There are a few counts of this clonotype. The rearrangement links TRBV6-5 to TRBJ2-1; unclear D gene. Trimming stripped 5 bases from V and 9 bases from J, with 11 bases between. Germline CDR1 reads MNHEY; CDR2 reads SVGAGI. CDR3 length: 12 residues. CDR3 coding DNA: TGTGCCAGCAGTAAGTCCCACAGTGAGCAGTTCTTC. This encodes CASSKSHSEQFF.

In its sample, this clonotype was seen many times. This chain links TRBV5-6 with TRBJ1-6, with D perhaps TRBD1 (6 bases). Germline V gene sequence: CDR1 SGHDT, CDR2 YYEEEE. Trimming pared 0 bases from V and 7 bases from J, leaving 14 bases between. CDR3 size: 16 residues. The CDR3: CASSLAGGFRNSPLHF. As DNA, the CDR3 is TGTGCCAGCAGCTTGGCGGGGGGCTTCAGGAATTCACCCCTCCACTTT.

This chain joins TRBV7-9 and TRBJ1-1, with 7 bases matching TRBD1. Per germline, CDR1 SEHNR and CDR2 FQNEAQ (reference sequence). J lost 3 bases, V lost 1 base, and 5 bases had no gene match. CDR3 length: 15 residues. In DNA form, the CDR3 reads TGTGCCAGCAGCTTAGACAGGGGACTTCACACTGAAGCTTTCTTT. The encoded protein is CASSLDRGLHTEAFF.

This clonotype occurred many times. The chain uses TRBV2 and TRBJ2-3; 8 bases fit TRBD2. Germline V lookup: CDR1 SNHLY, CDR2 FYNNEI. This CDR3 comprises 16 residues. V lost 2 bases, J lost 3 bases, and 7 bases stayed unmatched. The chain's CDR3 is CASSEWREAVTDTQYF. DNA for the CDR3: TGTGCCAGCAGTGAATGGCGGGAGGCCGTGACAGATACGCAGTATTTT.

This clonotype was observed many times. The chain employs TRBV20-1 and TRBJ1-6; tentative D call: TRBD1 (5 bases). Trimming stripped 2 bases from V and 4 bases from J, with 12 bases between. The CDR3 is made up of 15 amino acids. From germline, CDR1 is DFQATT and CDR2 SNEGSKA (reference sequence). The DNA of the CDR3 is TGCAGTGCTAGACCGCGGGGGGGGTATAATTCACCCCTCCACTTT. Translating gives CSARPRGGYNSPLHF.

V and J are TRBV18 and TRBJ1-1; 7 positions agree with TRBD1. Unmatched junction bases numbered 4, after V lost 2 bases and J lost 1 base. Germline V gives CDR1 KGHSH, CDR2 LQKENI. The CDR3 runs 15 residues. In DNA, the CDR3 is TGTGCCAGCTCACCAGAGAGACAGGGGAACACTGAAGCTTTCTTT. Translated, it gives CASSPERQGNTEAFF.

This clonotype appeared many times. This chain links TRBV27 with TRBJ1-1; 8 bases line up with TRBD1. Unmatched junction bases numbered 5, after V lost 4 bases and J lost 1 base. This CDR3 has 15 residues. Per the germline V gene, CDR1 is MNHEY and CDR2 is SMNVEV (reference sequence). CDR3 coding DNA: TGTGCCAGCAGTTCCCAGGGGGCTGGGAACACTGAAGCTTTCTTT. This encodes CASSSQGAGNTEAFF.

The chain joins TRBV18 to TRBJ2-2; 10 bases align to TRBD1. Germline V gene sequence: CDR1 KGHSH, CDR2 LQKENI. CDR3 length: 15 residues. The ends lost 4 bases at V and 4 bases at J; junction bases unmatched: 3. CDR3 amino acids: CASSRQGALTGELFF. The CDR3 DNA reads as TGTGCCAGCTCACGACAGGGGGCCCTCACCGGGGAGCTGTTTTTT.

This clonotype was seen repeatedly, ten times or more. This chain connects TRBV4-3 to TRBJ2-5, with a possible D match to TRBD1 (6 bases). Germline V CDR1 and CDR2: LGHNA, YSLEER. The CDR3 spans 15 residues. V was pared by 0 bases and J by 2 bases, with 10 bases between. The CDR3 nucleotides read TGCGCCAGCAGCCAAGAAGCCACAGGGCAAGAGACCCAGTACTTC. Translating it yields CASSQEATGQETQYF.

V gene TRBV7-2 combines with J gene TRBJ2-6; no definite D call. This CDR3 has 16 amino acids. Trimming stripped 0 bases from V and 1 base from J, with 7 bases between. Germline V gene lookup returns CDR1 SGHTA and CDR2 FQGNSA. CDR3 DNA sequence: TGTGCCAGCAGCTTAGCTGGCAGATCTGGGGCCAACGTCCTGACTTTC. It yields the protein CASSLAGRSGANVLTF.

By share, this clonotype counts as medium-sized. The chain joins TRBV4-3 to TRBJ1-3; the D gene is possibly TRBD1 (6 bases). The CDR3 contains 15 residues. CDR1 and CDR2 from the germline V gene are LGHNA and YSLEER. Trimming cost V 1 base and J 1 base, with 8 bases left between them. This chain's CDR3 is CASSQAQGSGNTIYF. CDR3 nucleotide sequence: TGCGCCAGCAGCCAAGCACAGGGTTCTGGAAACACCATATATTTT.

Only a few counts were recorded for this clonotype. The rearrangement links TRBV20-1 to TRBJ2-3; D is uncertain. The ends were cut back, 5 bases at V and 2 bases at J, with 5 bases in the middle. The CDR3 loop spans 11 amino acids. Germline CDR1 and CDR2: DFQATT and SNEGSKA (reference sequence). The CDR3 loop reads CSAGPTDTQYF. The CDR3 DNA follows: TGCAGTGCTGGTCCCACAGATACGCAGTATTTT.

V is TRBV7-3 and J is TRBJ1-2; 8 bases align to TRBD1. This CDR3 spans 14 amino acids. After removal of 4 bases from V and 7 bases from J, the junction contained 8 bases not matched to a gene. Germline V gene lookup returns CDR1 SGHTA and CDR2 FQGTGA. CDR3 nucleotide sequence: TGTGCCAGCAGCTCCGGACAGGGTGATTCTGGCTACACCTTC. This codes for CASSSGQGDSGYTF.

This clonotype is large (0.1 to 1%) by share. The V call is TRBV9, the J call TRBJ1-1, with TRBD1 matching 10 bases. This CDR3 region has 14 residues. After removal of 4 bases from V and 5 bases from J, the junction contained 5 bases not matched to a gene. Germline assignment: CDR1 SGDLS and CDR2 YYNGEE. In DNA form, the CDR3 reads TGTGCCAGCAGCAGACAGGGGGCAGGGACTGAAGCTTTCTTT. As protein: CASSRQGAGTEAFF.

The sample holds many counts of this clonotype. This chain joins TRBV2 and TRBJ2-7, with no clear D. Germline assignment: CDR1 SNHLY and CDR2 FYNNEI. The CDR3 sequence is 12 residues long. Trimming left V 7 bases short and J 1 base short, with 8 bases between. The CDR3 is CASTTDSYEQYF. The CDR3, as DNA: TGTGCCAGCACTACGGATTCCTACGAGCAGTACTTC.

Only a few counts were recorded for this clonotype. The CDR3 region is CASSLEGTDKAFF. The CDR3 nucleotides read TGTGCCAGCAGCTTAGAAGGGACCGACAAAGCTTTCTTT. J is TRBJ1-1 and V is TRBV7-2; TRBD1 might be the D (5 bases). The CDR3 totals 13 residues. The V gene lost 1 base and the J gene lost 9 bases, with 12 bases spanning the gap. Germline V gene lookup returns CDR1 SGHTA and CDR2 FQGNSA.

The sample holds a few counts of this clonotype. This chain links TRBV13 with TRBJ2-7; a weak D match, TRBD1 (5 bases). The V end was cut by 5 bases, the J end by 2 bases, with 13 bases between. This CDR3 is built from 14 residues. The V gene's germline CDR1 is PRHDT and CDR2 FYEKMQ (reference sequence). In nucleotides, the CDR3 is TGTGCCAGCAGCGCCCGTGACAGAACCTACGAGCAGTACTTC. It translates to CASSARDRTYEQYF.

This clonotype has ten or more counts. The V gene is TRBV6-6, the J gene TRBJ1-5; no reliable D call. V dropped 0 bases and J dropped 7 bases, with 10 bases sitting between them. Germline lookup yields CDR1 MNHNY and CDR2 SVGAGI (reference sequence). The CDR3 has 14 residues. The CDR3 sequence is CASSYSSSVQPQHF. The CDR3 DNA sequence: TGTGCCAGCAGTTACTCGAGTTCCGTACAGCCCCAGCATTTT.

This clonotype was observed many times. The CDR3 nucleotides are TGTGCCAGCAGCCCCCCAGTTGGCCGAGGCACAGATACGCAGTATTTT. It encodes CASSPPVGRGTDTQYF. The genes are TRBV7-6 and TRBJ2-3, with no clear D. The CDR3 runs 16 residues. Germline values: CDR1 SGHVS, CDR2 FNYEAQ. V was trimmed by 5 bases and J by 1 base, leaving 16 bases between them. The full variable domain, completed using reference TRBV7-6 and TRBJ2-3, is GAGVSQSPRYKVTKRGQDVALRCDPISGHVSLYWYRQALGQGPEFLTYFNYEAQQDKSGLPNDRFSAERPEGSISTLTIQRTEQRDSAMYRCASSPPVGRGTDTQYFGPGTRLTVL.

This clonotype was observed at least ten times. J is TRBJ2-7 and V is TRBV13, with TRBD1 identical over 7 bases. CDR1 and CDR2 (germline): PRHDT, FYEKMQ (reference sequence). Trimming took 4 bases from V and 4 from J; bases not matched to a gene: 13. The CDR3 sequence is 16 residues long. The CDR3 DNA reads TGTGCCAGCAGCTACAATACCGGGACAGACGTTTACGAGCAGTACTTC. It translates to CASSYNTGTDVYEQYF.